This T cell receptor (beta chain) was identified during a study of naive and memory T cell subsets. Study results and caveats: TCR transcript changes with activation or differentiation may affect this RNA method.

A UMI-containing oligonucleotide was joined by 3' ligation to the TCR cDNA template. Reverse transcription used DNase-treated unsorted total RNA, aiming for roughly 1 to 1000 ng. The SP2 primer and nested alpha and beta constant region primers amplified ligated cDNA in four rounds. Blood and skin TCR RNA was reverse transcribed with alpha and beta constant primers. One entry per CDR3 protein, called by TCRdb with MiXCR from the UMI-ligation and nested PCR reads. The sample shows about 26,000 distinct CDR3 sequences, roughly 5.2% of them seen only once. The CDR3 extends over 15 amino acids. Germline V lookup: CDR1 SGHNT, CDR2 YENEEA. Germline trimming cut 5 bases from V and 0 bases from J; bases unmatched to any gene: 2. Ten or more counts support this clonotype. What it binds is unknown.

V and J are TRBV11-3 and TRBJ2-1, with 9 bases identical to TRBD1. The TCR originated in an adult in good health. Sequences were obtained from blood. The CDR3 DNA is TGTGCCAGCAGCCCGGGACAGGGCTCCTACAATGAGCAGTTCTTC. It specifies CASSPGQGSYNEQFF.